This TCR beta chain comes out of a study of T cell responses to AZD1222 COVID-19 vaccine. As for the study in general: Second-dose recipients at about 4 or about 12 weeks were treated as one pooled group.

Germline CDR1 SGHRS, CDR2 YFSETQ. This CDR3 has 15 amino acids. V dropped 3 bases and J dropped 2 bases, with 13 bases sitting between them. The data were produced by immunoSEQ multiplex PCR, yet TCRdb's version contains in-frame clones alone and is incomplete. This repertoire shows about 150,000 clones, about 91% found once; its top ten account for over 12%. The genes are TRBV5-1 and TRBJ2-3; the D gene is possibly TRBD1 (6 bases). This receptor was taken from an adult in good health. Specimen: peripheral blood, collected on day 0 of AZD1222 vaccination. The CDR3 region has the DNA TGCGCCAGCAGCTCGCGGACAGAGGCCACAGATACGCAGTATTTT. Translating gives CASSSRTEATDTQYF.